These 7 T cell receptor beta chains came from one sample sequenced in a study of shared clonotypes between healthy human individuals. Sequencing used immunoSEQ multiplex PCR; TCRdb keeps in-frame clones, though not all of them. Here the sample spans some 1.4 million clones, around 97% being singletons. The sequenced material came from naive CD4+ T cells sorted from blood. Regarding subset: CD45RA+ positively selected. The receptors come from a man aged 25 to 45 in good health.

V gene TRBV5-8 combines with J gene TRBJ1-1; D is unresolved. The germline gives CDR1 SGHTS, CDR2 YDEGEE. V was clipped by 4 bases and J by 1 base, with 14 bases between them. The CDR3 runs to 15 residues. The CDR3 nucleotides are TGTGCCAGCAGCCTCCAACAGCGAACGAACACTGAAGCTTTCTTT. The encoded protein is CASSLQQRTNTEAFF.

The rearrangement links TRBV9 to TRBJ2-7, with D possibly being TRBD2 (6 bases). The V and J ends lost 4 bases and 2 bases respectively, with 19 bases between them. The germline gives CDR1 SGDLS, CDR2 YYNGEE. The CDR3 extends over 16 amino acids. The DNA of the CDR3 is TGTGCCAGCAGCCCCCGCGGGACGGTACAACCCTACGAGCAGTACTTC. Encoded protein: CASSPRGTVQPYEQYF.

The rearrangement links TRBV18 to TRBJ2-5; D uncertain. CDR3 length equals 14 residues. The V end lost 1 base, the J end lost 4 bases, and 10 bases lay between the germline ends. CDR1 is KGHSH and CDR2 is LQKENI in the germline V gene. As DNA, the CDR3 is TGTGCCAGCTCACCACAATCCTCGATAGAGACCCAGTACTTC. Its translation: CASSPQSSIETQYF.

This clone occurred once. Written as DNA, the CDR3 is TGTGCCAGCAGGAGGGGCAGTTATGCTAGCACAGATACGCAGTATTTT. Translating gives CASRRGSYASTDTQYF. This chain links TRBV27 with TRBJ2-3; either TRBD1 or TRBD2 may supply D (5 bases each). Trimming took 6 bases from V and 0 from J, leaving 16 bases between them. The CDR3 is made up of 16 amino acids. Germline V gives CDR1 MNHEY, CDR2 SMNVEV (reference sequence).

On this clone itself: The same CDR3 also results from other DNA sequences found in this sample. This chain links TRBV18 with TRBJ2-3, with a tentative D call TRBD1 (6 bases). Germline V gene sequence: CDR1 KGHSH, CDR2 LQKENI. The CDR3 spans 15 residues. The V end lost 3 bases, the J end lost 3 bases, and 13 bases lay between the germline ends. DNA of the CDR3: TGTGCCAGCTCACCTAGCTCAGGGGTGACAGATACGCAGTATTTT. It translates to CASSPSSGVTDTQYF.

This clone was recorded a few times. The chain combines TRBV11-3 with TRBJ2-1, with D possibly called TRBD1 or TRBD2 (6 bases each). V shed 6 bases and J shed 4 bases, with 13 bases lying between them. This CDR3 is 14 amino acids long. CDR1 and CDR2 from the germline V gene are SGHNT and YENEEA. The chain's CDR3 is CASSSRGPYNEQFF. DNA of the CDR3: TGTGCCAGCAGTTCCCGGGGGCCTTACAATGAGCAGTTCTTC.

This chain connects TRBV10-3 to TRBJ1-1; 7 nucleotides line up with TRBD1. This CDR3 has 14 amino acids. The V gene's germline CDR1 is ENHRY and CDR2 SYGVKD. The J segment lost 1 base and the V segment lost 5 bases, leaving 4 bases of the junction unmatched. Written as DNA, the CDR3 is TGTGCCATCAGTCAGGGGGTGGGGAACACTGAAGCTTTCTTT. Translating it yields CAISQGVGNTEAFF.